Below are 11 T cell receptor beta chains sequenced from a single sample in a study of blood T cell repertoires in COVID-19. Profiling relied on immunoSEQ multiplex PCR, and the TCRdb table lists in-frame clones only, not all of them. The profile shows 50,000 or so clones, 90% to 95% of them singletons. Specimen: peripheral blood. All receptors come from an elderly woman with acute or convalescent COVID-19.

The rearrangement uses TRBV6-2 or TRBV6-3 and TRBJ1-2; TRBD1 aligns across 7 bases. The germline V gene encodes CDR1 MNHEY and CDR2 SVGEGT. CDR3 length: 15 residues. V shed 2 bases, J shed 4 bases, and the junction held 7 bases outside the gene matches. The CDR3 loop reads CASSYAGDSLYGYTF. CDR3 DNA: TGTGCCAGCAGTTACGCCGGGGACAGCCTCTATGGCTACACCTTC.

The chain recombines TRBV6-6 with TRBJ1-5; 10 positions match TRBD1. CDR1 and CDR2 (germline): MNHNY, SVGAGI (reference sequence). Germline trimming cut 3 bases from V and 6 bases from J; bases unmatched to any gene: 5. There are 15 residues in the CDR3. The CDR3 DNA sequence: TGTGCCAGCAGTTATGACGGGACAGGGGTTCAGCCCCAGCATTTT. Its translation is CASSYDGTGVQPQHF.

This chain joins TRBV7-2 and TRBJ2-3; 12 bases agree with TRBD2. V was pared by 5 bases and J by 3 bases, with 9 bases of the junction left unmatched. Germline-derived CDR1 and CDR2 are SGHTA and FQGNSA. CDR3 length: 17 residues. CDR3 bases: TGTGCCAGCAGCCCCCGGACTAGCGGGGCGAGTACAGATACGCAGTATTTT. This translates into CASSPRTSGASTDTQYF.

The rearrangement joins TRBV4-1 to TRBJ2-3; 8 bases are shared with TRBD2. The germline CDR1 and CDR2 sequences are MGHRA and YSYEKL. Trimming cost V 5 bases and J 0 bases; bases outside gene matches: 10. This CDR3 has 17 residues. The CDR3 loop reads CASSWRFKRGSTDTQYF. The CDR3 bases are TGCGCCAGCAGCTGGCGTTTCAAGCGGGGGAGCACAGATACGCAGTATTTT.

V usage is TRBV27 and J usage is TRBJ1-2; perhaps TRBD1 as D (6 bases). The CDR3 is 14 residues long. Trimming pared 4 bases from V and 6 bases from J, leaving 15 bases between. The germline CDR1 and CDR2 sequences are MNHEY and SMNVEV (reference sequence). The CDR3 protein is CASSYPRGRDGYTF. For the CDR3, the DNA is TGTGCCAGCAGTTACCCGCGGGGGCGGGATGGCTACACCTTC.

The V and J genes are TRBV6-1 and TRBJ1-2, with TRBD1 matching over 7 bases. Germline CDR1 and CDR2: MNHNS and SASEGT. J lost 4 bases, V lost 2 bases, and 7 bases had no gene match. The CDR3 spans 15 residues. CDR3 sequence reads: CASSERVRGAYGYTF. The CDR3 DNA reads as TGTGCCAGCAGTGAAAGGGTCAGGGGGGCCTATGGCTACACCTTC.

This clone was seen a handful of times. The V gene is TRBV25-1, the J gene TRBJ2-7, with D possibly TRBD2 on 6 matching bases. V was pared by 3 bases and J by 2 bases, with 14 bases between. The CDR3 is 15 residues long. Germline V gene sequence: CDR1 MGHDK, CDR2 SYGVNS. The CDR3: CASSDWEDWTYEQYF. As DNA, the CDR3 is TGTGCCAGCAGTGATTGGGAGGATTGGACCTACGAGCAGTACTTC.

There are a few counts of this clone. This chain links TRBV11-2 with TRBJ1-1; TRBD1 agrees at 9 bases. V lost 5 bases and J lost 2; bases outside the gene matches: 9. CDR3 length: 16 amino acids. Per germline, CDR1 SGHAT and CDR2 FQNNGV. The CDR3 sequence: CASSNIEGQGNTEAFF. CDR3 DNA: TGTGCCAGCAGCAATATTGAGGGACAGGGCAACACTGAAGCTTTCTTT.

This rearrangement joins TRBV4-3 to TRBJ1-1; 8 nucleotides align to TRBD1. The CDR3 runs 16 residues. The junction had 11 bases not matched to a gene; V was cut back by 6 bases and J by 2 bases. Germline CDR1 and CDR2: LGHNA and YSLEER. The CDR3 DNA sequence: TGCGCCAGCAGGAACCTGGGGACAGGATTTAACACTGAAGCTTTCTTT. It yields the protein CASRNLGTGFNTEAFF.

The V and J genes are TRBV2 and TRBJ2-7; 11 nucleotides agree with TRBD2. The CDR3 covers 18 residues. V trimming: 1 base; J trimming: 2 bases; junction bases outside the gene matches: 10. Germline values: CDR1 SNHLY, CDR2 FYNNEI. In nucleotides, the CDR3 is TGTGCCAGCAGTGAAGAGCGCAGGGGACTAGCGGCCCCCTACGAGCAGTACTTC. This sequence encodes CASSEERRGLAAPYEQYF. The variable domain in full, with the rest retrieved from reference TRBV2 and TRBJ2-7, is EPEVTQTPSHQVTQMGQEVILRCVPISNHLYFYWYRQILGQKVEFLVSFYNNEISEKSEIFDDQFSVERPDGSNFTLKIRSTKLEDSAMYFCASSEERRGLAAPYEQYFGPGTRLTVT.

The chain carries TRBV27 and TRBJ1-5; 10 positions agree with TRBD1. The germline V gene has CDR1 MNHEY and CDR2 SMNVEV (reference sequence). V lost 5 bases, J lost 6 bases, and 10 bases stayed unmatched. There are 16 residues in the CDR3. CDR3 in amino acids: CASSTRGQGDSQPQHF. CDR3 in DNA: TGTGCCAGCAGTACCCGCGGACAGGGGGATAGTCAGCCCCAGCATTTT.